This note documents a single TCR beta chain sequence. The antigen is undetermined. Trimming removed 9 bases from V and 6 bases from J; junction bases left unmatched: 12. In germline, CDR1 is MDHEN, CDR2 SYDVKM. The CDR3 has 14 amino acids. The data belong to a study of T cells in Graves' hyperthyroidism and ophthalmopathy. Whole-study context: Peripheral blood was drawn at first diagnosis, prior to all treatment. Study results and limitations: Within blood appeared most thyroid clonotypes that had expanded above 0.001.

Amplified regions were TCR beta CDR3 sequences from RNA transcripts. The TCR CDR3 was amplified in a first-round RT-PCR using the HTBI primer set. TCRdb processed the multiplex PCR reads anew with MiXCR; each CDR3 protein has one entry. In the table there are roughly 250,000 distinct CDR3 sequences, about a sixth of which are singletons. Enrolled ophthalmopathy patients presented with a Clinical Activity Score of at least 3, a NOSPECS grade of at least 4, and disease duration under 3 months. Diagnostic decisions used clinical symptoms, serum thyroxine and TRAb, thyroid ultrasound and orbital computed tomography.

The chain uses TRBV28 and TRBJ2-7; 9 bases map to TRBD1. This TCR came from a woman between 18 and 29 years old with Graves' ophthalmopathy. Sequences were obtained from blood. CDR3 protein: CASCTGTGRIEQYF. DNA for the CDR3: TGTGCCAGTTGCACCGGGACAGGGAGGATCGAGCAGTACTTC.